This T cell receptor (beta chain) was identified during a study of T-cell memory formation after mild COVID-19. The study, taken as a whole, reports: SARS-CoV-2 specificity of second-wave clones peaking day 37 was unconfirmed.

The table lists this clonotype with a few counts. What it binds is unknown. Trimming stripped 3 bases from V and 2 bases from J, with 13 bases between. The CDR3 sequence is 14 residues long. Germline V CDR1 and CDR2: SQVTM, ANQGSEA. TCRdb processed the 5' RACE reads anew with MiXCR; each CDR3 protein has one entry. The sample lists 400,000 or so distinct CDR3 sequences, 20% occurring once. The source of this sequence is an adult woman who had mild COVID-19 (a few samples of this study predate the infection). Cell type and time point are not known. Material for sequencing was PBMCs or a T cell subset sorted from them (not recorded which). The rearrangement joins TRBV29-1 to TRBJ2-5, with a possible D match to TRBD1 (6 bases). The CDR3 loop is CSVDSDRLQETQYF. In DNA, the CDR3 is TGCAGCGTTGATTCGGACAGACTACAAGAGACCCAGTACTTC.